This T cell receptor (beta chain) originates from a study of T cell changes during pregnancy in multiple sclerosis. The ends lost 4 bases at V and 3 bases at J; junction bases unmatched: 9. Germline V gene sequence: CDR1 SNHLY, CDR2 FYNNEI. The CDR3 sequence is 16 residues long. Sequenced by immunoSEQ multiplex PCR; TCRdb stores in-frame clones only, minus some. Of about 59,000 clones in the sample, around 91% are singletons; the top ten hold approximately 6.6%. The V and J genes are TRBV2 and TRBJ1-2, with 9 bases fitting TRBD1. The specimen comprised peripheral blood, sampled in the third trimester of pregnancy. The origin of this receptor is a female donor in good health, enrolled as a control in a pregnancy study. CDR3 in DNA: TGTGCCAGCAGTGCCTTATACAGGGGGCGAGACTATGGCTACACCTTC. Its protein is CASSALYRGRDYGYTF.